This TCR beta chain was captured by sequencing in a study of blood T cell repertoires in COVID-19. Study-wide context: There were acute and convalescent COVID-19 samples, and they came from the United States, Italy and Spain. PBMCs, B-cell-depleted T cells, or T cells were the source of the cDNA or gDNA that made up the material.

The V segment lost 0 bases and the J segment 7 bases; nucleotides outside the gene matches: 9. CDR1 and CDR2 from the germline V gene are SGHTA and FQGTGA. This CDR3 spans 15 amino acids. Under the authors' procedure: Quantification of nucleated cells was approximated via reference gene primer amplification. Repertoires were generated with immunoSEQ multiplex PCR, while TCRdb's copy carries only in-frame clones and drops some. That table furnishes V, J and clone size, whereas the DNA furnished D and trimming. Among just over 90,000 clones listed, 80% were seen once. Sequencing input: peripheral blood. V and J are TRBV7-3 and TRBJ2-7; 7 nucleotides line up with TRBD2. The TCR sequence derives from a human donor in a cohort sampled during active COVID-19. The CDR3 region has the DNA TGTGCCAGCAGCTTAACTAGCGGGCCTCCTAGGGAGCAGTACTTC. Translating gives CASSLTSGPPREQYF.